Below are 20 T cell receptor beta chains sequenced from a single sample in a study of breast tumors, draining lymph nodes, adjacent tissues. TCRdb called the multiplex PCR reads again in MiXCR, with one record for every CDR3 protein. Altogether around 140,000 distinct CDR3 sequences are present, about 20% being singletons, with the ten largest covering 2.6%. The lymph nodes were axillary draining lymph nodes from breast cancer patients. Sample: axillary lymph node tissue. The receptors were sampled from a female donor with breast cancer. Some clones in this sample may be carry-over from other donors' samples.

The chain recombines TRBV10-3 with TRBJ2-3; D gene ambiguous. V was trimmed by 8 bases and J by 0 bases, leaving 12 bases between them. The CDR3 runs to 14 residues. Germline V CDR1 and CDR2: ENHRY, SYGVKD. The CDR3 loop reads CAICDVGSTDTQYF. CDR3 DNA: TGTGCCATCTGCGATGTCGGCAGCACAGATACGCAGTATTTT.

At least ten counts were recorded for this clonotype. The chain couples TRBV5-1 to TRBJ2-1, with unresolved D. The germline V gene has CDR1 SGHRS and CDR2 YFSETQ. The V gene lost 5 bases and the J gene lost 0 bases, with 9 bases spanning the gap. This CDR3 has 14 residues. The chain's CDR3 is CASRGIGSYNEQFF. The DNA for the CDR3 is TGCGCCAGCAGAGGTATCGGCTCCTACAATGAGCAGTTCTTC.

This clonotype was observed many times. The chain couples TRBV12-3 or TRBV12-4 to TRBJ2-3; D may be TRBD2 (6 bases). V lost 3 bases to trimming and J lost 2 bases, with 9 bases between them. The length of the CDR3 is 14 residues. CDR3 sequence: CASSFGDFTDTQYF. CDR3 bases: TGTGCCAGCAGTTTTGGGGACTTCACAGATACGCAGTATTTT.

This clonotype was detected ten times or more. The chain uses TRBV7-9 and TRBJ2-5; D is perhaps TRBD2 (5 bases). This CDR3 has 13 residues. The V end lost 6 bases, the J end lost 1 base, and 9 bases lay between the germline ends. Germline V gene sequence: CDR1 SEHNR, CDR2 FQNEAQ (reference sequence). CDR3 region: CASRRTGQETQYF. The CDR3 DNA follows: TGTGCCAGCAGAAGGACTGGCCAAGAGACCCAGTACTTC.

Ten or more counts support this clonotype. J is TRBJ2-3 and V is TRBV12-3 or TRBV12-4; D ambiguous. V dropped 4 bases and J dropped 4 bases, with 9 bases sitting between them. CDR3 length: 13 amino acids. CDR3 sequence: CASSYGRPDTQYF. The CDR3 DNA reads TGTGCCAGCAGTTATGGTAGACCAGATACGCAGTATTTT.

The DNA for the CDR3 is TGCAGTGCTAATGTTCGTAGCGGGACAGATACGCAGTATTTT. Amino acids: CSANVRSGTDTQYF. The V and J genes are TRBV20-1 and TRBJ2-3; TRBD2 agrees at 7 bases. This CDR3 has 14 residues. Per germline, CDR1 DFQATT and CDR2 SNEGSKA (reference sequence). V gave up 4 bases and J gave up 3 bases; unmatched junction bases: 7.

This clonotype has a count of ten or more. The rearrangement joins TRBV28 to TRBJ2-7; the D call may be TRBD1 or TRBD2 (5 bases each). The CDR3 sequence is 13 residues long. Between the trimmed V and J ends, which lost 7 bases and 3 bases, there was a span of 13 bases. CDR1 and CDR2 (germline): MDHEN, SYDVKM. The CDR3 loop reads CASTRGSRYEQYF. The CDR3, as DNA: TGTGCCAGCACCCGGGGCAGCCGCTACGAGCAGTACTTC.

This clonotype came up a few times. V and J are TRBV28 and TRBJ2-1, with 11 bases fitting TRBD1. This CDR3 comprises 13 residues. Germline values: CDR1 MDHEN, CDR2 SYDVKM. Germline trimming cut 7 bases from V and 8 bases from J; bases unmatched to any gene: 4. The CDR3 coding sequence is TGTGCCAGCATCCGGACAGGGGGCCATGAGCAGTTCTTC. Protein product: CASIRTGGHEQFF.

This clonotype has at least ten counts. V is TRBV5-1 and J is TRBJ2-3; tentatively, D is TRBD2 (5 bases). The V end was cut by 3 bases, the J end by 4 bases, with 9 bases between. The CDR3 consists of 13 residues. From germline, CDR1 is SGHRS and CDR2 YFSETQ. The CDR3 bases are TGCGCCAGCAGCTCACTTAGCGCAGATACGCAGTATTTT. It codes for CASSSLSADTQYF.

This clonotype was counted many times. This chain links TRBV11-2 with TRBJ2-5; 7 bases match TRBD1. The CDR3 is 15 residues long. In germline, CDR1 is SGHAT, CDR2 FQNNGV. Unmatched junction bases numbered 7, after V lost 3 bases and J lost 3 bases. The CDR3, as DNA: TGTGCCAGCAGCTTGACAGGGAGTCGTGAAGAGACCCAGTACTTC. Protein sequence: CASSLTGSREETQYF.

Worth noting for this clonotype: It may be a read error: a sequence one base away is much more abundant. This chain links TRBV14 with TRBJ2-7, with 10 bases lining up with TRBD1. CDR3 length: 16 amino acids. V shed 2 bases, J shed 6 bases, and the junction held 10 bases outside the gene matches. Germline loops: CDR1 SGHDN, CDR2 FVKESK. The CDR3, as DNA: TGTGCCAGCAGCCAATCCCTTGGGACAGGGGTGGGCGAGCAGTACTTC. This codes for CASSQSLGTGVGEQYF.

Worth noting for this clonotype: At one end the junction does not follow the germline gene, possibly because of a read error. The rearrangement uses TRBV28 and TRBJ1-2, with D possibly TRBD1 on 6 matching bases. This CDR3 contains 14 residues. Per the germline V gene, CDR1 is MDHEN and CDR2 is SYDVKM. The CDR3 spells CASSKGGPNYGYIF. The DNA for the CDR3 is TGTGCCAGCAGTAAGGGGGGTCCCAACTATGGCTACATCTTC.

The table lists this clonotype with a few counts. The chain has TRBV6-2 or TRBV6-3 and TRBJ2-5, with D possibly being TRBD2 (6 bases). CDR1 and CDR2 from the germline V gene are MNHEY and SVGEGT. The length of the CDR3 is 14 residues. V shed 5 bases and J shed 3 bases, with 13 bases lying between them. DNA for the CDR3: TGTGCCAGCAGTCGTCCTAGCGAGAAAGAGACCCAGTACTTC. Encoded protein: CASSRPSEKETQYF.

This clonotype occurred once. It may be a read error: a sequence one base away is much more abundant. V gene TRBV9 combines with J gene TRBJ2-1, with TRBD2 identical over 9 bases. The germline V gene has CDR1 SGDLS and CDR2 YYNGEE. The CDR3 has 15 residues. CDR3 region: CASSVVLAGLDERFF. The CDR3 DNA reads TGTGCCAGCAGCGTAGTTCTAGCGGGACTGGATGAGCGGTTCTTC.

The V and J genes are TRBV28 and TRBJ2-7; D not certain. The CDR3 totals 14 residues. Per the germline V gene, CDR1 is MDHEN and CDR2 is SYDVKM. V lost 2 bases and J 6 bases, leaving 14 bases between the germline ends. CDR3 bases: TGTGCCAGCAGTTTAGGCCAGGTAGCAGGCGAGCAGTACTTC. Translating gives CASSLGQVAGEQYF.

This clonotype occurred many times. The chain joins TRBV10-1 to TRBJ2-7, with D possibly matching TRBD2 (6 bases). The V and J ends lost 6 bases and 0 bases respectively, with 12 bases between them. CDR1 is WNHNN, CDR2 SYGVQD, per germline (reference sequence). The CDR3 has 14 residues. The CDR3 nucleotides read TGCGCCAGCAGGCGGGATCCCCTCTCCTACGAGCAGTACTTC. Protein: CASRRDPLSYEQYF.

This chain joins TRBV19 and TRBJ2-1; 8 nucleotides align to TRBD2. The germline gives CDR1 LNHDA, CDR2 SQIVND (reference sequence). This CDR3 is 16 amino acids long. The V and J ends lost 5 bases and 0 bases, in that order; junction bases with no gene match: 6. The CDR3 DNA reads TGTGCCAGTAGTTTGCTAGCGGGTCGCTCCTACAATGAGCAGTTCTTC. This sequence encodes CASSLLAGRSYNEQFF.

Only a few counts were recorded for this clonotype. V usage is TRBV28 and J usage is TRBJ2-7; TRBD1 agrees at 8 bases. The CDR3 sequence is 15 residues long. V dropped 6 bases and J dropped 4; count of bases not matched to a gene: 11. CDR1 MDHEN and CDR2 SYDVKM come from the germline V gene. The CDR3 sequence: CASRLTTGEEYEQYF. The CDR3 nucleotides read TGTGCCAGCAGACTTACGACAGGGGAGGAATACGAGCAGTACTTC. Combining the CDR3 with reference TRBV28 and TRBJ2-7 gives the whole variable domain DVKVTQSSRYLVKRTGEKVFLECVQDMDHENMFWYRQDPGLGLRLIYFSYDVKMKEKGDIPEGYSVSREKKERFSLILESASTNQTSMYLCASRLTTGEEYEQYFGPGTRLTVT.

There are many counts of this clonotype. The rearrangement joins TRBV6-1 to TRBJ2-7; D might be TRBD1 (6 bases). The CDR3 is 15 residues long. The V end lost 4 bases, the J end lost 3 bases, and 16 bases lay between the germline ends. Germline V lookup: CDR1 MNHNS, CDR2 SASEGT. The CDR3 sequence is CASSGTTGSLYEQYF. CDR3 sequence (DNA): TGTGCCAGCAGTGGCACCACAGGGTCCCTCTACGAGCAGTACTTC.

Comments on this clonotype: It may be a read error: a sequence one base away is much more abundant. This chain connects TRBV29-1 to TRBJ2-1, with 7 bases fitting TRBD2. The trim removed 7 bases at V and 6 bases at J, leaving 12 bases unmatched. The CDR3 runs to 14 residues. CDR1 is SQVTM and CDR2 is ANQGSEA in the germline V gene. CDR3 DNA: TGCAGCGCCCCGGTCGGCGGGAGTTGCAATGAGCAGTTCTTC. Translating gives CSAPVGGSCNEQFF.